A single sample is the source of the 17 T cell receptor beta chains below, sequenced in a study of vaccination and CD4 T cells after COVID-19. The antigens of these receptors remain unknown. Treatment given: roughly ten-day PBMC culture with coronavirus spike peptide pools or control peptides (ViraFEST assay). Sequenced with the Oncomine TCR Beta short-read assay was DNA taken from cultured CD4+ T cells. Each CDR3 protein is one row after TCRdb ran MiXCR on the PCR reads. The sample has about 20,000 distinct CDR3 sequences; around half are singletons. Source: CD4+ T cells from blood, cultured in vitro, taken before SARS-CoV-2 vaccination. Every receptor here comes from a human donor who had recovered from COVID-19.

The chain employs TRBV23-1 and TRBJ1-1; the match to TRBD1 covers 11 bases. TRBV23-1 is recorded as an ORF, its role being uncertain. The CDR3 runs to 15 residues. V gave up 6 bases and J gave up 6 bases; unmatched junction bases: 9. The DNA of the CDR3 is TGCGCCAGCAGAACCGGGACAGGGGGAAAATCTGAAGCTTTCTTT. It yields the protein CASRTGTGGKSEAFF.

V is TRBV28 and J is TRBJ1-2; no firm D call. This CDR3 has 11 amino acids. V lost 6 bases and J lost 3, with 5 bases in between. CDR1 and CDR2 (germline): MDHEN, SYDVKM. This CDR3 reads CASRMDYGYTF. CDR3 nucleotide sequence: TGTGCCAGCAGGATGGACTATGGCTACACCTTC.

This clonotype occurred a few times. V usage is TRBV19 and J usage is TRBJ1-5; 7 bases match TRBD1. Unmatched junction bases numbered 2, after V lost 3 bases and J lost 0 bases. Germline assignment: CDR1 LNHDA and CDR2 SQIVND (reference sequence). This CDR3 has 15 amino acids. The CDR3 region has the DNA TGTGCCAGTAGTATTGGACAGGATAGCAATCAGCCCCAGCATTTT. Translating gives CASSIGQDSNQPQHF. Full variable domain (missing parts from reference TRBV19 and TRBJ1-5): DGGITQSPKYLFRKEGQNVTLSCEQNLNHDAMYWYRQDPGQGLRLIYYSQIVNDFQKGDIAEGYSVSREKKESFPLTVTSAQKNPTAFYLCASSIGQDSNQPQHFGDGTRLSIL.

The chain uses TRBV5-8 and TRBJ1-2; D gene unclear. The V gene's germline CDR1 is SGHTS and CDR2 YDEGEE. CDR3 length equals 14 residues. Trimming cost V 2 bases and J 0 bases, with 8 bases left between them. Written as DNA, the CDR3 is TGTGCCAGCAGCTTAGTCGGAGCTAACTATGGCTACACCTTC. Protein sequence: CASSLVGANYGYTF.

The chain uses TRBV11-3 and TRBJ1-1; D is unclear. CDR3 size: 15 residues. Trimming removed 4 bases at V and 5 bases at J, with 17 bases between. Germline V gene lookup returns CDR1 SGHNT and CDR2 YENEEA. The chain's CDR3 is CASSSDTLMHTEAFF. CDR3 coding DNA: TGTGCCAGCAGCTCAGACACCCTGATGCATACTGAAGCTTTCTTT.

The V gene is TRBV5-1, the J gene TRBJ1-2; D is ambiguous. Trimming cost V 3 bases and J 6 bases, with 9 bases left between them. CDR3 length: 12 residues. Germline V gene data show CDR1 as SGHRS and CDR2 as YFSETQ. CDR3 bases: TGCGCCAGCAGCTCTCGTACCCATGGCTACACCTTC. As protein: CASSSRTHGYTF.

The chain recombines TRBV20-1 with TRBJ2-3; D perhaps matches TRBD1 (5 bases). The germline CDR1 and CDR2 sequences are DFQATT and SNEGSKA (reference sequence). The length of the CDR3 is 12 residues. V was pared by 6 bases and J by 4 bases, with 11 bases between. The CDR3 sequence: CSARVGPDTQYF. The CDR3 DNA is TGCAGTGCCAGGGTAGGACCAGATACGCAGTATTTT.

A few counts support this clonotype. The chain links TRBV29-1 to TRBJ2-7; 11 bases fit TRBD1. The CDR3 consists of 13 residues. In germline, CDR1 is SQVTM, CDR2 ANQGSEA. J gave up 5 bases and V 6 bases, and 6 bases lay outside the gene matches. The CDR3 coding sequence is TGCAGCGTACGGACAGGGGGCTTCCACGAGCAGTACTTC. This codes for CSVRTGGFHEQYF.

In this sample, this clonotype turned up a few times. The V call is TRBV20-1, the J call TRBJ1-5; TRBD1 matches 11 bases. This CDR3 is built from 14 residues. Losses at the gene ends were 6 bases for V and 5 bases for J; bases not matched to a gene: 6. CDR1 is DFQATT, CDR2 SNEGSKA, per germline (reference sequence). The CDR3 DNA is TGCAGTGCAAGGGACAGGGGGTTTCATCAGCCCCAGCATTTT. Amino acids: CSARDRGFHQPQHF.

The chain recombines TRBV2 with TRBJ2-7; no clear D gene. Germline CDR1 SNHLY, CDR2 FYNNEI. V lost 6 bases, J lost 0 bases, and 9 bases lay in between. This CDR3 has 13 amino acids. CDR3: CASRWTGSYEQYF. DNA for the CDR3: TGTGCCAGCAGATGGACGGGCTCCTACGAGCAGTACTTC. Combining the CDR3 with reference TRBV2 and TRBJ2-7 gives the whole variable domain EPEVTQTPSHQVTQMGQEVILRCVPISNHLYFYWYRQILGQKVEFLVSFYNNEISEKSEIFDDQFSVERPDGSNFTLKIRSTKLEDSAMYFCASRWTGSYEQYFGPGTRLTVT.

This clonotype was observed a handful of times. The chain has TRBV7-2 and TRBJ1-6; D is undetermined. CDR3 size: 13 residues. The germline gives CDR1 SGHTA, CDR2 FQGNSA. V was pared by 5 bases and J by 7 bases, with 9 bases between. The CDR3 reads CASSPRANSPLHF. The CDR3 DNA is TGTGCCAGCAGCCCGCGAGCCAATTCACCCCTCCACTTT.

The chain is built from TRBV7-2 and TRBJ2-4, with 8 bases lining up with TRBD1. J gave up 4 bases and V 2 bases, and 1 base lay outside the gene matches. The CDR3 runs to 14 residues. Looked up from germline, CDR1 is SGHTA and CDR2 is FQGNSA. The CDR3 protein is CASSLNRGKNIQYF. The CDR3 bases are TGTGCCAGCAGCTTAAACAGGGGGAAAAACATTCAGTACTTC.

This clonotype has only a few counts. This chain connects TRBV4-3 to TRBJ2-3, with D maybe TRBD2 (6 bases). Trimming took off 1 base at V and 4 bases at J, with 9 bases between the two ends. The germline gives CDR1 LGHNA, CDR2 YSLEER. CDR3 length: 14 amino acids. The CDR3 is CASSQGLASDTQYF. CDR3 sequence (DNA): TGCGCCAGCAGCCAAGGGCTAGCGTCAGATACGCAGTATTTT.

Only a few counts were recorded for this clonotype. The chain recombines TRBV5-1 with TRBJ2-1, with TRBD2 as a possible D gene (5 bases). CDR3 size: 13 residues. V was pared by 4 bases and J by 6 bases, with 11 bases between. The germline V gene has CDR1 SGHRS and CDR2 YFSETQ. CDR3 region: CASSRTAGNEQFF. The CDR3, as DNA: TGCGCCAGCAGCAGGACGGCGGGCAATGAGCAGTTCTTC. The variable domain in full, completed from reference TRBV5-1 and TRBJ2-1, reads KAGVTQTPRYLIKTRGQQVTLSCSPISGHRSVSWYQQTPGQGLQFLFEYFSETQRNKGNFPGRFSGRQFSNSRSEMNVSTLELGDSALYLCASSRTAGNEQFFGPGTRLTVL.

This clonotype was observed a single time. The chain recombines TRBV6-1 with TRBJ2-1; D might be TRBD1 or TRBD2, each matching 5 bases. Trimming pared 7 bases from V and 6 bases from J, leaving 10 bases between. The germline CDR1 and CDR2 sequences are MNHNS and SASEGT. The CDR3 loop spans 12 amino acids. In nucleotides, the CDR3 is TGTGCCAGCAACCGGGGCCTCAATGAGCAGTTCTTC. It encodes CASNRGLNEQFF.

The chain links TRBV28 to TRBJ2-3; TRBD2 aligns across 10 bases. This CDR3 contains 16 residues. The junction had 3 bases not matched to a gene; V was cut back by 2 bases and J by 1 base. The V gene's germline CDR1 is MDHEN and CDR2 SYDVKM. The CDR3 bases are TGTGCCAGCAGTTTACCCGGACTAGCGGGCACAGATACGCAGTATTTT. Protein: CASSLPGLAGTDTQYF. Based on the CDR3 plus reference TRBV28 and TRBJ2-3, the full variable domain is DVKVTQSSRYLVKRTGEKVFLECVQDMDHENMFWYRQDPGLGLRLIYFSYDVKMKEKGDIPEGYSVSREKKERFSLILESASTNQTSMYLCASSLPGLAGTDTQYFGPGTRLTVL.

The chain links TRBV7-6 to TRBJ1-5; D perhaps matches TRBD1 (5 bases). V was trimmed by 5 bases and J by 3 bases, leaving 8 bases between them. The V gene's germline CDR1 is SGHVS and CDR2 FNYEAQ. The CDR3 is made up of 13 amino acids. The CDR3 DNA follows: TGTGCCAGCAGCCCAGGGTTCAATCAGCCCCAGCATTTT. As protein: CASSPGFNQPQHF.